This TCR beta chain was sequenced during a study of T-cell reconstitution after alpha-beta-depleted transplantation in children. Preparation of the TCRbeta library used unique molecular identifiers. TCRdb reprocessed the PCR reads with MiXCR, giving one entry per CDR3 protein. This table holds about 610,000 distinct CDR3 sequences, about 11% found once. CDR1 is LNHNV and CDR2 is YYDKDF in the germline V gene (reference sequence). The CDR3 runs to 15 residues. The V gene lost 1 base and the J gene lost 6 bases, with 15 bases spanning the gap. This clonotype has ten or more counts. The V call is TRBV15, the J call TRBJ1-1, with D possibly TRBD1 on 5 matching bases. This TCR was recovered from a human donor who donated a stem cell graft to a child with acute myeloid leukemia. The starting material was PBMCs from the stem cell graft donor, obtained from the stem cell graft. The CDR3 DNA reads TGTGCCACCAGCAGAGGGAAACAGGCACTATCTGAAGCTTTCTTT. Its protein is CATSRGKQALSEAFF. The full variable domain, with the rest looked up from reference TRBV15 and TRBJ1-1, is DAMVIQNPRYQVTQFGKPVTLSCSQTLNHNVMYWYQQKSSQAPKLLFHYYDKDFNNEADTPDNFQSRRPNTSFCFLDIRSPGLGDTAMYLCATSRGKQALSEAFFGQGTRLTVV.